The clone carrying this T cell receptor beta chain has at least ten counts. This sample was taken from a study of T cells in Graves' hyperthyroidism and ophthalmopathy. Trimming took off 3 bases at V and 7 bases at J, with 7 bases between the two ends. The CDR3 covers 11 residues. Researchers barred patients who had uncontrolled infection, other autoimmune disease, pregnancy or lactation. Cells are PBMCs isolated from roughly 10 ml of fresh blood. Template material for amplifying TCR beta CDR3 regions consisted of RNA transcripts. HTBI primers were used for first-round RT-PCR of the TCR CDR3. TCRdb ran MiXCR on the multiplex PCR reads and lists one entry per CDR3 protein. Of about 520,000 distinct CDR3 sequences listed, around a quarter are singletons.

The TCR sequence derives from a woman aged 25 to 45 with Graves' ophthalmopathy. Source material: blood. The chain employs TRBV12-3 or TRBV12-4 and TRBJ2-7; D is undetermined. CDR3 region: CASSFMGEQYF. The CDR3 DNA is TGTGCCAGCAGTTTCATGGGGGAGCAGTACTTC.